The rows below give T cell receptor beta chains drawn from one sample of a study of blood T cells in healthy people across ages. TCRdb ran MiXCR on the 5' RACE reads and lists one entry per CDR3 protein. The sample records about 730,000 distinct CDR3 sequences, roughly two fifths being singletons. Sequences were obtained from blood. These receptors were taken from a woman aged 60-70 years in good health. Both conserved end residues are part of each CDR3. The D gene is left open where the match is weak. Not all rows give a size; the values are once, few, many and, for expanded clones, a class.

TRBJ2-1 . TRBV28 . CATLPGAPYNEQFF TGTGCCACTCTGCCGGGAGCTCCCTACAATGAGCAGTTCTTC
TRBJ2-7 few TRBV12-3/TRBV12-4 TRBD1 CASTQRDRAYEQYF TGTGCCAGCACCCAACGGGACAGGGCCTACGAGCAGTACTTC
TRBJ1-2 few TRBV7-9 . CASSSQNGYTF TGTGCCAGCAGCTCCCAAAATGGCTACACCTTC
TRBJ2-2 . TRBV12-3/TRBV12-4 . CASSFDELFF TGTGCCAGCAGTTTCGACGAGCTGTTTTTT
TRBJ1-1 . TRBV3-1 TRBD1 CASSQSGTEKREAFF TGTGCCAGCAGCCAGTCTGGGACAGAGAAACGAGAAGCTTTCTTT
TRBJ2-3 . TRBV11-2 TRBD2 CASSFSLGGGFTSTDTQYF TGTGCCAGCAGCTTCTCCCTCGGCGGGGGATTTACTAGCACAGATACGCAGTATTTT
TRBJ2-5 few TRBV20-1 . CSASHQETQYF TGCAGTGCCAGCCATCAAGAGACCCAGTACTTC
TRBJ2-1 . TRBV27 . CATSGSGMSSYNEQFF TGTGCCACCTCGGGTAGCGGCATGAGCTCCTACAATGAGCAGTTCTTC
TRBJ2-5 once TRBV30 . CAWSVDSYNEQYF TGTGCCTGGAGTGTTGACAGTTACAATGAGCAGTACTTC
TRBJ2-7 . TRBV27 . CASSPLEQYF TGTGCCAGCAGTCCCCTGGAGCAGTACTTC
TRBJ1-2 . TRBV2 . CASSESGGGDYGYTF TGTGCCAGCAGTGAAAGCGGCGGAGGGGACTATGGCTACACCTTC
TRBJ2-5 . TRBV7-2 . CASSLDYPRTQYF TGTGCCAGCAGCTTAGACTACCCCAGGACCCAGTACTTC
TRBJ2-2 . TRBV4-3 . CASSHEPNTGELFF TGCGCCAGCAGCCATGAACCGAACACCGGGGAGCTGTTTTTT
TRBJ1-1 . TRBV6-2/TRBV6-3 . CASTTGLKSAFF TGTGCCAGCACCACAGGGCTTAAATCGGCTTTCTTT
TRBJ2-3 . TRBV6-1 . CASSESAGVTDTQYF TGTGCCAGCAGTGAATCGGCAGGGGTCACAGATACGCAGTATTTT
TRBJ2-7 . TRBV7-9 . CASKKGREQYF TGTGCCAGCAAGAAAGGGCGCGAGCAGTACTTC
TRBJ2-7 . TRBV20-1 . CSARRQAYEQYF TGCAGTGCTAGGCGGCAGGCCTACGAGCAGTACTTC
TRBJ1-5 . TRBV9 . CASSRGQVNQPQHF TGTGCCAGCAGCAGAGGGCAGGTCAATCAGCCCCAGCATTTT
TRBJ2-5 . TRBV7-9 TRBD2 CASSFQLAGGRETQYF TGTGCCAGCAGCTTCCAACTAGCGGGAGGGCGAGAGACCCAGTACTTC
TRBJ2-7 . TRBV11-2 . CASSLSDLGQYF TGTGCCAGCAGCCTCTCTGATTTGGGGCAGTACTTC
TRBJ2-7 many TRBV4-3 TRBD2 CASSQDLAGDREQYF TGCGCCAGCAGCCAAGATCTAGCGGGAGATCGCGAGCAGTACTTC
TRBJ2-5 . TRBV7-2 . CACSPPRRRRGETQYF TGTGCCTGCAGCCCCCCCAGGAGGCGAAGAGGGGAAACCCAGTACTTC
TRBJ1-2 . TRBV6-1 . CASSEPDFGYTF TGTGCCAGCAGTGAACCGGACTTCGGCTACACCTTC
TRBJ2-7 . TRBV9 TRBD2 CASSGRVVGSNEQYF TGTGCCAGCAGTGGGAGGGTAGTAGGGTCCAATGAGCAGTACTTC
TRBJ2-5 . TRBV27 TRBD1 CASSSQGADTQETQYF TGTGCCAGCAGTTCTCAGGGGGCCGACACACAAGAGACCCAGTACTTC
TRBJ2-1 . TRBV7-2 . CASSLDRSTDTQFF TGTGCCAGCAGCTTAGACAGAAGCACAGATACGCAGTTCTTC
TRBJ2-2 . TRBV9 . CASSRGRAGWTGELFF TGTGCCAGCAGCAGGGGGAGGGCCGGGTGGACCGGGGAGCTGTTTTTT
TRBJ1-3 . TRBV7-3 . CASSLTGPAGNTIYF TGTGCCAGCAGCTTAACAGGGCCGGCTGGAAACACCATATATTTT
TRBJ2-1 . TRBV20-1 TRBD2 CSARDFKRRGGDEQFF TGCAGTGCTAGAGATTTTAAGAGGCGGGGGGGCGATGAGCAGTTCTTC
TRBJ1-4 few TRBV4-3 TRBD1 CASSPPRDRGLVEKLFF TGCGCCAGCAGCCCCCCCCGGGACAGGGGGCTTGTTGAAAAACTGTTTTTT
TRBJ2-5 many TRBV13 TRBD2 CASSVRGGQETQYF TGTGCCAGCAGCGTTCGCGGGGGCCAAGAGACCCAGTACTTC
TRBJ1-6 few TRBV19 TRBD1 CASSSWDRGYNSPLHF TGTGCCAGTAGTTCCTGGGACAGGGGTTATAATTCACCCCTCCACTTT
TRBJ2-7 . TRBV6-1 . CASSDLGRFYEQYF TGTGCCAGCAGTGATCTCGGTCGTTTCTACGAGCAGTACTTC
TRBJ2-7 . TRBV7-2 TRBD1 CASSLEGTVAGYEQYF TGTGCCAGCAGCTTAGAGGGGACAGTAGCCGGCTACGAGCAGTACTTC
TRBJ2-6 . TRBV5-4 . CASSLEQRAGANVLTF TGTGCCAGCAGCTTGGAGCAGAGAGCTGGGGCCAACGTCCTGACTTTC
TRBJ1-2 . TRBV7-8 . CASSLAGPGYTF TGTGCCAGCAGCTTAGCAGGACCCGGCTACACCTTC
TRBJ2-3 . TRBV7-6 TRBD2 CASSPVGTTSTDTQYF TGTGCCAGCAGCCCAGTGGGGACTACTAGCACAGATACGCAGTATTTT
TRBJ1-2 few TRBV10-3 . CAISAGALANYGYTF TGTGCCATCAGCGCCGGGGCCCTAGCTAACTATGGCTACACCTTC
TRBJ2-7 few TRBV20-1 . CSATRTASYEQYF TGCAGTGCTACCCGGACGGCCTCCTACGAGCAGTACTTC
TRBJ1-4 few TRBV7-4 TRBD1 CASSLPSDRVVEKLFF TGTGCCAGCAGCTTACCATCGGACAGGGTTGTCGAAAAACTGTTTTTT
TRBJ1-2 . TRBV20-1 TRBD1 CSAFRTGEESNYGYTF TGCAGTGCTTTCCGGACAGGGGAAGAATCCAACTATGGCTACACCTTC